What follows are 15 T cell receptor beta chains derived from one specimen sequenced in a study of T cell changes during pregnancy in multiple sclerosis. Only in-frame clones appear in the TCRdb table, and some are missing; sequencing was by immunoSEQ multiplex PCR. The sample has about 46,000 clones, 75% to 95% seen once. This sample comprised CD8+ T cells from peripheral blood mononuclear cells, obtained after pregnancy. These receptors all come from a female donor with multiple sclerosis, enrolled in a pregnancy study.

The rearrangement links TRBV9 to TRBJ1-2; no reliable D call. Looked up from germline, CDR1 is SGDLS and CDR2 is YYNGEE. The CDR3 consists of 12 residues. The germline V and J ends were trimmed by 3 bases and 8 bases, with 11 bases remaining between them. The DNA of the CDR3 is TGTGCCAGCAGCGCCAACTCCTGGGGCTACACCTTC. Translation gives CASSANSWGYTF.

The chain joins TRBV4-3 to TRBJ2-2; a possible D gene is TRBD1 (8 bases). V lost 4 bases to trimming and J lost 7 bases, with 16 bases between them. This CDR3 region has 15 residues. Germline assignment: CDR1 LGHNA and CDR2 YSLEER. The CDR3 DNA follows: TGCGCCAGCAGCCCGAGGACAGGGAGGGACGGGGAGCTGTTTTTT. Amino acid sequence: CASSPRTGRDGELFF.

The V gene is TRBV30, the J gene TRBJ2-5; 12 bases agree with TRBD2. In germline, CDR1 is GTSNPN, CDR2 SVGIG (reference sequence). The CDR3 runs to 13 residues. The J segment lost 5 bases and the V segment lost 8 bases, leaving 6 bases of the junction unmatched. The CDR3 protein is CAGALAGGETQYF. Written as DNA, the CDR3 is TGTGCCGGGGCGCTAGCGGGAGGGGAGACCCAGTACTTC.

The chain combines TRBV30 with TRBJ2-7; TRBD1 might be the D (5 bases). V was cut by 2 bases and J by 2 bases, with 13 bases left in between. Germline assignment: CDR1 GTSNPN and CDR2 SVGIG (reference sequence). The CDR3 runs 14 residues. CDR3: CAWSRQSLTYEQYF. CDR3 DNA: TGTGCCTGGAGTCGACAGTCCCTGACCTACGAGCAGTACTTC.

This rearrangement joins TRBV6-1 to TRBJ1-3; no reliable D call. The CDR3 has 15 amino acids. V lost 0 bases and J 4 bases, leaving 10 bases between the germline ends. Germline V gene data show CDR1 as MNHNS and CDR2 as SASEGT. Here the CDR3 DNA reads TGTGCCAGCAGTGAAGCGCAAGGAGTCGGAAACACCATATATTTT. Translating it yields CASSEAQGVGNTIYF.

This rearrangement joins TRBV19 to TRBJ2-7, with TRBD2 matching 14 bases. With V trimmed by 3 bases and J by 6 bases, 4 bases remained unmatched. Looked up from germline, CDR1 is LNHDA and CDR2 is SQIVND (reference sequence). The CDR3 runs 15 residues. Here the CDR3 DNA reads TGTGCCAGTAGTATTGCGGGACTAGCGGGAGTCGAGCAGTACTTC. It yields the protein CASSIAGLAGVEQYF.

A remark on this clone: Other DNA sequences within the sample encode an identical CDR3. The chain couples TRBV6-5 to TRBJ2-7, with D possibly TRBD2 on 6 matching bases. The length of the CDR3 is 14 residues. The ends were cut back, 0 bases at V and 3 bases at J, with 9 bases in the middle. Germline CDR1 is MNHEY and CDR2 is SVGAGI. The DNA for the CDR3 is TGTGCCAGCAGTTACTCGGGGGGAAGCTACGAGCAGTACTTC. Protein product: CASSYSGGSYEQYF.

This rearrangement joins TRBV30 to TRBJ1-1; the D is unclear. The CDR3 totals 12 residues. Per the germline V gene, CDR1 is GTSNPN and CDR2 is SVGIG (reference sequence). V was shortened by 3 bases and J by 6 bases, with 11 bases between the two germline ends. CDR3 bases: TGTGCCTGGAGCGGTGACAACGCTGAAGCTTTCTTT. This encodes CAWSGDNAEAFF.

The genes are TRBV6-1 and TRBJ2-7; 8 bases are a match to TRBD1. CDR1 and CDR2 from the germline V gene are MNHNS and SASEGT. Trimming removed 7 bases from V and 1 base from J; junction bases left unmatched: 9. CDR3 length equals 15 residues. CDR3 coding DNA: TGTGCCAGCACCGCCGTCCGGGACAGGTCCTACGAGCAGTACTTC. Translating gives CASTAVRDRSYEQYF.

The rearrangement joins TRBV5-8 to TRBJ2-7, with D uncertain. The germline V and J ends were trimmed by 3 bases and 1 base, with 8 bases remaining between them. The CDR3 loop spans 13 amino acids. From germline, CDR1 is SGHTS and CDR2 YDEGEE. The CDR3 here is CASSWRESYEQYF. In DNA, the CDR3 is TGTGCCAGCAGCTGGAGAGAGTCCTACGAGCAGTACTTC. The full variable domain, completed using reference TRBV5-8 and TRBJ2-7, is EAGVTQSPTHLIKTRGQQATLRCSPISGHTSVYWYQQALGLGLQFLLWYDEGEERNRGNFPPRFSGRQFPNYSSELNVNALELEDSALYLCASSWRESYEQYFGPGTRLTVT.

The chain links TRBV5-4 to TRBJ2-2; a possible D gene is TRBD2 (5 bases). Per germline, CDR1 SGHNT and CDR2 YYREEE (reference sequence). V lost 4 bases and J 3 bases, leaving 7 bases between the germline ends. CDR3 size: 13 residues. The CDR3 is CASSLLDTGELFF. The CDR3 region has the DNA TGTGCCAGCAGCCTACTAGACACCGGGGAGCTGTTTTTT. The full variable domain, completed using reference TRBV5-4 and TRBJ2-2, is ETGVTQSPTHLIKTRGQQVTLRCSSQSGHNTVSWYQQALGQGPQFIFQYYREEENGRGNFPPRFSGLQFPNYSSELNVNALELDDSALYLCASSLLDTGELFFGEGSRLTVL.

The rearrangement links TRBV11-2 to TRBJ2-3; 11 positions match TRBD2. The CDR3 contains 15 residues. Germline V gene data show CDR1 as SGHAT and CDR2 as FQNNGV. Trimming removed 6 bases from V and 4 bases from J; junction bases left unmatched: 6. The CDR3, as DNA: TGTGCCAGCAGTTATAGCGGGGGGGCCTCAGATACGCAGTATTTT. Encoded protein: CASSYSGGASDTQYF.

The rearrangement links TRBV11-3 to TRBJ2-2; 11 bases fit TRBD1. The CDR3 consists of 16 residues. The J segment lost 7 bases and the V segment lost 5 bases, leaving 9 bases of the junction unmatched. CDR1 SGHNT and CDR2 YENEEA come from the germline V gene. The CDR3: CASSLRTGGEGGELFF. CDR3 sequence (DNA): TGTGCCAGCAGCCTTCGGACAGGGGGCGAGGGCGGGGAGCTGTTTTTT.

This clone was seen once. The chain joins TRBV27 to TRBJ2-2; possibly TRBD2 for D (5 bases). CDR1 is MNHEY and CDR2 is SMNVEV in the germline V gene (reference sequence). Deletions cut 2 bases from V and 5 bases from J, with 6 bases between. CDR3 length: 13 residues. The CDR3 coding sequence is TGTGCCAGCAGTTTAGGAGGAACCGGGGAGCTGTTTTTT. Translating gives CASSLGGTGELFF.

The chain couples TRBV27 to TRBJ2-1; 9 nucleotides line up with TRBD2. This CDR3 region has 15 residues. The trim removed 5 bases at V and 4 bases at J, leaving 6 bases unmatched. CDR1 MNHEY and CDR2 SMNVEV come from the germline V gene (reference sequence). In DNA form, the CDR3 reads TGTGCCAGCAGTCTCTCGACTAGCGGATACAATGAGCAGTTCTTC. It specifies CASSLSTSGYNEQFF.